The table lists the clone carrying this T cell receptor beta chain with a few counts. Amplified regions were TCR beta CDR3 sequences from RNA transcripts. Using the HTBI primer set, a first-round RT-PCR was run on the TCR CDR3. TCRdb used MiXCR to reprocess the multiplex PCR reads, holding one entry per CDR3 protein. The table has 300,000 to 400,000 distinct CDR3 sequences, about 15% seen once; the top ten hold roughly 11%. CDR3 length: 15 amino acids. Germline V gene lookup returns CDR1 GTSNPN and CDR2 SVGIG (reference sequence). Trimming at V came to 3 bases and at J to 4 bases, leaving 10 bases not matched to a gene. The entry originates in a study of T cells in Graves' hyperthyroidism and ophthalmopathy. The wider study: At the time of initial diagnosis and before any treatment, peripheral blood was collected.

The sequenced sample consisted of blood. The source is a woman between 55 and 75 years old with Graves' hyperthyroidism. The chain is built from TRBV30 and TRBJ1-2, with TRBD1 matching 8 bases. This CDR3 reads CAWRGTAGGGYGYTF. DNA for the CDR3: TGTGCCTGGAGGGGTACGGCAGGGGGCGGCTATGGCTACACCTTC. The variable domain in full, completed from reference TRBV30 and TRBJ1-2, reads SQTIHQWPATLVQPVGSPLSLECTVEGTSNPNLYWYRQAAGRGLQLLFYSVGIGQISSEVPQNLSASRPQDRQFILSSKKLLLSDSGFYLCAWRGTAGGGYGYTFGSGTRLTVV.